The source of this T cell receptor (beta chain) is a study of T-cell reconstitution after alpha-beta-depleted transplantation in children. A few counts support this clonotype. The germline gives CDR1 GTSNPN, CDR2 SVGIG (reference sequence). V gave up 0 bases and J gave up 4 bases, with 11 bases separating them. The CDR3 runs 14 residues. A library of TCRbeta sequences, prepared with unique molecular identifiers, was generated. TCRdb re-analysed the PCR reads in MiXCR, keeping a single row per CDR3 protein. The table lists hundreds of thousands of distinct CDR3 sequences, around 13% of them singletons, with about 6% in the top ten.

The TCR was taken from a human donor who donated a stem cell graft to a child with combined immunodeficiency. The source was PBMCs from the stem cell graft donor, collected from the stem cell graft. The V and J genes are TRBV30 and TRBJ2-3; D unresolved. CDR3 protein: CAWSVEVGADTQYF. Written as DNA, the CDR3 is TGTGCCTGGAGTGTAGAAGTTGGCGCAGATACGCAGTATTTT.